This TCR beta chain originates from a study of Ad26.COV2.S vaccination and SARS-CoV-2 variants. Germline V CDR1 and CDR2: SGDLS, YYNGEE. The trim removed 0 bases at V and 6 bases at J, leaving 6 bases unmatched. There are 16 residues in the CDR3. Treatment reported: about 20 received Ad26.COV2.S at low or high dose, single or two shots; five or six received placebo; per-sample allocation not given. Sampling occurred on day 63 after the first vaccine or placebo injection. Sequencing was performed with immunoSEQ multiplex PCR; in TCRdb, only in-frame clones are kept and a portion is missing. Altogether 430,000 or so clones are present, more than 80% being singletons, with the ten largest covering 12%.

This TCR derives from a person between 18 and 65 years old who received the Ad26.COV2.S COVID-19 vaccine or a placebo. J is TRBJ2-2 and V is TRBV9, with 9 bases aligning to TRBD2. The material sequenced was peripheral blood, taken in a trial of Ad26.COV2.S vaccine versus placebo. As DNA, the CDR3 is TGTGCCAGCAGCGTAGGTAGCGGGAGCTCGTCCGGGGAGCTGTTTTTT. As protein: CASSVGSGSSSGELFF.